One sample yielded the 19 T cell receptor beta chains listed below, sequenced in a study of shared clonotypes between healthy human individuals. Data came from immunoSEQ multiplex PCR; TCRdb stores just in-frame clones and leaves some out. The table shows some 500,000 clones, with 95% to 97% occurring only once. The sequenced sample was naive CD4+ T cells sorted from blood. Subset here: CD45RA+ positively selected. The receptors stem from a woman younger than 45 in good health.

The chain joins TRBV6-5 to TRBJ2-1; D might be TRBD2 (5 bases). Deletions cut 0 bases from V and 10 bases from J, with 16 bases between. In germline, CDR1 is MNHEY, CDR2 SVGAGI. The CDR3 has 15 residues. Written as DNA, the CDR3 is TGTGCCAGCAGTTACTCATACGACCGCGACTACGAGCAGTTCTTC. Residues: CASSYSYDRDYEQFF.

The CDR3 loop reads CASSFRQGHQPQHF. For the CDR3, the DNA is TGTGCCAGCAGCTTTCGGCAGGGCCATCAGCCCCAGCATTTT. The V call is TRBV5-8, the J call TRBJ1-5, with D tentatively TRBD1 (5 bases). Trimming left V 2 bases short and J 5 bases short, with 11 bases between. This CDR3 is 14 amino acids long. Germline CDR1 SGHTS, CDR2 YDEGEE.

With regard to this clone: Other nucleotide sequences in the sample specify the same CDR3. The V call is TRBV6-5, the J call TRBJ2-5; D possibly corresponds to TRBD1 (6 bases). The CDR3 is 15 amino acids. Germline V CDR1 and CDR2: MNHEY, SVGAGI. The V end lost 3 bases, the J end lost 0 bases, and 11 bases lay between the germline ends. In DNA, the CDR3 is TGTGCCAGCAGTTATTCAGGGACACACCAAGAGACCCAGTACTTC. It codes for CASSYSGTHQETQYF.

This clone was recorded once. This chain uses TRBV27 with TRBJ2-2, with D possibly matching TRBD1 (6 bases). The CDR3 extends over 15 amino acids. V was clipped by 3 bases and J by 4 bases, with 12 bases between them. Germline V gives CDR1 MNHEY, CDR2 SMNVEV (reference sequence). The CDR3 region is CASSLLDRITGELFF. CDR3 in DNA: TGTGCCAGCAGTTTGCTCGACAGGATCACCGGGGAGCTGTTTTTT.

The rearrangement links TRBV19 to TRBJ1-2; D remains unclear. Germline lookup yields CDR1 LNHDA and CDR2 SQIVND (reference sequence). The V end lost 8 bases, the J end lost 1 base, and 20 bases lay between the germline ends. This CDR3 spans 16 amino acids. CDR3 coding DNA: TGTGCCAGTCAGCGGGGTCCTGACCCCCTTAACTATGGCTACACCTTC. Amino acids: CASQRGPDPLNYGYTF.

This clone was counted a single time. This chain links TRBV28 with TRBJ1-1; D not resolved. CDR1 and CDR2 from the germline V gene are MDHEN and SYDVKM. The CDR3 extends over 15 amino acids. V lost 3 bases to trimming and J lost 1 base, with 12 bases between them. CDR3 sequence: CASSLERVWNTEAFF. The CDR3 region has the DNA TGTGCCAGCAGTTTGGAGAGGGTATGGAACACTGAAGCTTTCTTT.

The chain carries TRBV25-1 and TRBJ1-1; D might be TRBD1 (5 bases). Trimming cost V 6 bases and J 1 base, with 15 bases left between them. The CDR3 has 15 amino acids. The germline gives CDR1 MGHDK, CDR2 SYGVNS. DNA for the CDR3: TGTGCCAGCAGGGGGGTGAGGGTTAAGAACACTGAAGCTTTCTTT. Translation: CASRGVRVKNTEAFF.

This clone occurred once. CDR3 region: CASRNDETPGDTEAFF. CDR3 in DNA: TGTGCCAGCAGGAACGATGAGACGCCGGGGGACACTGAAGCTTTCTTT. This chain connects TRBV27 to TRBJ1-1; D might be TRBD1 (5 bases). V shed 6 bases and J shed 3 bases, with 20 bases lying between them. Germline V gene lookup returns CDR1 MNHEY and CDR2 SMNVEV (reference sequence). This CDR3 has 16 residues.

The chain recombines TRBV6-1 with TRBJ2-4; D gene unclear. Germline lookup yields CDR1 MNHNS and CDR2 SASEGT. V lost 7 bases to trimming and J lost 5 bases, with 9 bases between them. The CDR3 sequence is 12 residues long. The CDR3 spells CASTEDENIQYF. CDR3 coding DNA: TGTGCCAGCACCGAGGACGAAAACATTCAGTACTTC.

This chain uses TRBV25-1 with TRBJ2-2, with no clear D. The V gene lost 8 bases and the J gene lost 3 bases, with 7 bases spanning the gap. The CDR3 totals 12 residues. In germline, CDR1 is MGHDK, CDR2 SYGVNS. CDR3 sequence: CASGKYTGELFF. The CDR3 DNA reads TGTGCCAGCGGAAAGTACACCGGGGAGCTGTTTTTT.

This chain joins TRBV28 and TRBJ1-2, with 7 nucleotides matching TRBD1. The V gene's germline CDR1 is MDHEN and CDR2 SYDVKM. Germline trimming cut 6 bases from V and 1 base from J; bases unmatched to any gene: 8. The CDR3 covers 15 residues. In DNA, the CDR3 is TGTGCCAGCAGCCTCGGGGGACAGATTAACTATGGCTACACCTTC. Translation gives CASSLGGQINYGYTF.

This chain uses TRBV10-3 with TRBJ1-3; D remains unclear. The V gene lost 3 bases and the J gene lost 7 bases, with 7 bases spanning the gap. The germline CDR1 and CDR2 sequences are ENHRY and SYGVKD. The CDR3 is 12 amino acids. CDR3: CAISDPANTIYF. The CDR3 DNA follows: TGTGCCATCAGTGACCCGGCGAACACCATATATTTT.

This chain links TRBV15 with TRBJ1-5; 7 bases map to TRBD1. The CDR3 contains 14 residues. Per the germline V gene, CDR1 is LNHNV and CDR2 is YYDKDF (reference sequence). Trimming took 8 bases from V and 3 from J; bases not matched to a gene: 7. CDR3 DNA: TGTGCCACCGAGACAGGGCAGGACAATCAGCCCCAGCATTTT. Its protein product is CATETGQDNQPQHF. Using reference TRBV15 and TRBJ1-5 for the parts outside the CDR3, the full variable domain is DAMVIQNPRYQVTQFGKPVTLSCSQTLNHNVMYWYQQKSSQAPKLLFHYYDKDFNNEADTPDNFQSRRPNTSFCFLDIRSPGLGDTAMYLCATETGQDNQPQHFGDGTRLSIL.

This chain joins TRBV4-2 and TRBJ1-3, with 7 bases matching TRBD1. The germline gives CDR1 LGHNA, CDR2 YNFKEQ. After removal of 5 bases from V and 4 bases from J, the junction contained 11 bases not matched to a gene. The CDR3 runs 16 residues. The CDR3 DNA follows: TGTGCCAGCAGCAAAGGGACAGCAACTCCGGGAAACACCATATATTTT. It encodes CASSKGTATPGNTIYF.

With regard to this clone: Other DNA sequences in the sample encode the same CDR3. J is TRBJ2-7 and V is TRBV2; possible D gene TRBD1, 6 bases. The V end lost 4 bases, the J end lost 0 bases, and 10 bases lay between the germline ends. Germline V CDR1 and CDR2: SNHLY, FYNNEI. CDR3 size: 14 residues. CDR3: CASSGQGSSYEQYF. The CDR3 DNA sequence: TGTGCCAGCAGTGGGCAGGGGAGCTCCTACGAGCAGTACTTC.

The rearrangement links TRBV28 to TRBJ2-7, with no clear D. The CDR3 has 13 residues. Trimming left V 7 bases short and J 4 bases short, with 14 bases between. The germline V gene has CDR1 MDHEN and CDR2 SYDVKM. CDR3: CASNNDGIYEQYF. The CDR3 region has the DNA TGTGCCAGCAACAACGATGGTATTTACGAGCAGTACTTC.

The chain recombines TRBV28 with TRBJ2-7; TRBD1 agrees at 7 bases. The V gene's germline CDR1 is MDHEN and CDR2 SYDVKM. Trimming cost V 5 bases and J 3 bases; bases outside gene matches: 10. The CDR3 is made up of 15 amino acids. The CDR3 sequence is CASSPLRTGIYEQYF. The CDR3 coding sequence is TGTGCCAGCAGTCCTCTGAGGACAGGTATCTACGAGCAGTACTTC.

This clone occurred once. The rearrangement joins TRBV11-2 to TRBJ2-4; the match to TRBD2 covers 12 bases. CDR3 length: 16 amino acids. Germline V CDR1 and CDR2: SGHAT, FQNNGV. Trimming cost V 5 bases and J 7 bases; bases outside gene matches: 9. The CDR3 protein is CASSRGLAGRGNIQYF. CDR3 DNA sequence: TGTGCCAGCAGCCGTGGACTAGCGGGACGGGGGAACATTCAGTACTTC.

The V gene is TRBV28, the J gene TRBJ1-5; TRBD1 matches 9 bases. Trimming cost V 5 bases and J 6 bases; bases outside gene matches: 14. Germline V gene data show CDR1 as MDHEN and CDR2 as SYDVKM. This CDR3 is 17 amino acids long. The DNA of the CDR3 is TGTGCCAGCAGTCCTCGTCTCACCGGGACAGGGTTTCAGCCCCAGCATTTT. Protein: CASSPRLTGTGFQPQHF.